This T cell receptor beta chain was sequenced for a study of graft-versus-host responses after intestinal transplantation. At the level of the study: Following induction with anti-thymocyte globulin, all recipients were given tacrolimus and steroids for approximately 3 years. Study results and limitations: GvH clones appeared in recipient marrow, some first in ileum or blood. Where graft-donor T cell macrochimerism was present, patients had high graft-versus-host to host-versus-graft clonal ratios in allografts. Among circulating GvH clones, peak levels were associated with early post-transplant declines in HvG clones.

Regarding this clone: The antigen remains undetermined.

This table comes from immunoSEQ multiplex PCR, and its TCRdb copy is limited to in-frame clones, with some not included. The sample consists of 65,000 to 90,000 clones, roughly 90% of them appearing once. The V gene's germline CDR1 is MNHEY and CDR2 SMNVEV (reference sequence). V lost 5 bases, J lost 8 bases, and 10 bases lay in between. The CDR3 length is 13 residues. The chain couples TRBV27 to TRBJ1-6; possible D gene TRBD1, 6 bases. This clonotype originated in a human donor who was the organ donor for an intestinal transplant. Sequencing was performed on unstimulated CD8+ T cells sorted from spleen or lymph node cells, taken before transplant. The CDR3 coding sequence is TGTGCCAGCAGTGCAGGGGCTTATTCACCCCTCCACTTT. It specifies CASSAGAYSPLHF.